This T cell receptor (beta chain) appears in the sequencing data of a study of PD-1 blockade in classical Hodgkin lymphoma. Overall study results and limits: Prior to therapy, complete responders displayed diversity much like that of newly diagnosed patients. CD4+ TCR diversity climbed significantly by C4D1, unlike CD8+ TCR diversity.

The table came from immunoSEQ multiplex PCR; TCRdb's copy has only in-frame clones and leaves some out. The profile shows 150,000 or so clones, about 78% of them singletons. Autologous stem cell transplantation was followed by relapse in every patient, and brentuximab vedotin exposure varied. About this clone itself: Its antigen remains unidentified.

V lost 8 bases, J lost 2 bases, and 12 bases stayed unmatched. This CDR3 contains 16 residues. From germline, CDR1 is SNHLY and CDR2 FYNNEI. The sequence was collected from a human donor with classical Hodgkin lymphoma. The rearrangement links TRBV2 to TRBJ2-3; 8 bases agree with TRBD2. Sequencing used peripheral blood mononuclear cells (PBMCs), obtained before the second cycle of nivolumab. The CDR3 coding sequence is TGTGCCAGCCGGGGCGGGGGGCGAGGATACACAGATACGCAGTATTTT. This codes for CASRGGGRGYTDTQYF. Full variable domain (missing parts from reference TRBV2 and TRBJ2-3): EPEVTQTPSHQVTQMGQEVILRCVPISNHLYFYWYRQILGQKVEFLVSFYNNEISEKSEIFDDQFSVERPDGSNFTLKIRSTKLEDSAMYFCASRGGGRGYTDTQYFGPGTRLTVL.